These T cell receptor beta chains were read from a single sample in a study of blood T cells in healthy people across ages. TCRdb recomputed calls from the 5' RACE reads with MiXCR, one row per CDR3 protein. Of 1.5 million or so distinct CDR3 sequences detected, approximately 42% appear once; the ten largest clones hold roughly 7.7%. Material: blood. These receptors all stem from a woman under 30 in good health. The CDR3 runs from the conserved cysteine through the conserved F or W. Each record gives: V gene, CDR3 protein.

V gene: TRBV3-1
CDR3 protein: CASSQDSVLRYNSPLHF

V gene: TRBV30
CDR3 protein: CAHRVGGGTDTQYF

V gene: TRBV5-1
CDR3 protein: CASSPNSGRAYEQYF

V gene: TRBV7-2
CDR3 protein: CASSLVSRGSGNEQFF

V gene: TRBV27
CDR3 protein: CASSLIGTPTEAFF

V gene: TRBV7-8
CDR3 protein: CASSLSGSWNEQFF

V gene: TRBV30
CDR3 protein: CAWKGPGQGRTDTQYF

V gene: TRBV3-1
CDR3 protein: CASSQAPGGNYEQYF

V gene: TRBV4-1
CDR3 protein: CASSQPGGSAETQYF

V gene: TRBV27
CDR3 protein: CASSLSYSTSEQYF

V gene: TRBV20-1
CDR3 protein: CSSRGYPGPREVDTQYF

V gene: TRBV5-1
CDR3 protein: CASSLYPGGYEQYF

V gene: TRBV7-8
CDR3 protein: CASSSKAGSDIQYF

V gene: TRBV6-2/TRBV6-3
CDR3 protein: CASSYTETEAFF

V gene: TRBV5-5
CDR3 protein: CASSLAGGANYGYTF

V gene: TRBV10-3
CDR3 protein: CATGSGTSSTDTQYF

V gene: TRBV10-3
CDR3 protein: CAIRSPGREGNEQFF

V gene: TRBV14
CDR3 protein: CASSPPTGIIQYF

V gene: TRBV20-1
CDR3 protein: CSDAREDETDTQYF

V gene: TRBV27
CDR3 protein: CASRLGAEAFF

V gene: TRBV2
CDR3 protein: CASRRPATYEQYF

V gene: TRBV18
CDR3 protein: CASSSKATNEKLFF

V gene: TRBV20-1
CDR3 protein: CAGDGNQPQHF

V gene: TRBV12-3/TRBV12-4
CDR3 protein: CASRGPKNQPQHF

V gene: TRBV15
CDR3 protein: CATSRGEQYNEQYF

V gene: TRBV7-9
CDR3 protein: CASSSPQTLAGGQFF

V gene: TRBV21-1
CDR3 protein: CASSARESRGKTPNSYNEQFF

V gene: TRBV12-3/TRBV12-4
CDR3 protein: CASSPELSSGARREQFF

V gene: TRBV5-6
CDR3 protein: CASSPWGWQETQYF

V gene: TRBV28
CDR3 protein: CASTRGETEAFF

V gene: TRBV29-1
CDR3 protein: CSVESADEKYEQYF

V gene: TRBV3-1
CDR3 protein: CASSQVKFLRNEQFF